The clone carrying this T cell receptor beta chain was recorded only once. The data originate from a study of T cell responses to AZD1222 COVID-19 vaccine. About the study: Timing groups of about 4 and about 12 weeks for second doses were pooled.

Trimming took 5 bases from V and 3 from J; bases not matched to a gene: 10. CDR1 SGHVS and CDR2 FQNEAQ come from the germline V gene. CDR3 length: 15 amino acids. Sequencing used immunoSEQ multiplex PCR; TCRdb keeps in-frame clones, though not all of them. This sample has approximately 110,000 clones, with roughly 84% found just once. This clonotype was obtained from an adult in good health. The chain is built from TRBV7-8 and TRBJ2-7; 7 positions agree with TRBD1. Sequencing used peripheral blood, obtained on day 0 of AZD1222 vaccination. The CDR3, as DNA: TGTGCCAGCAGCCATGGCAAGGGGGCCCTCTACGAGCAGTACTTC. It is translated as CASSHGKGALYEQYF. Full variable domain (remainder filled in from reference TRBV7-8 and TRBJ2-7): GAGVSQSPRYKVAKRGQDVALRCDPISGHVSLFWYQQALGQGPEFLTYFQNEAQLDKSGLPSDRFFAERPEGSVSTLKIQRTQQEDSAVYLCASSHGKGALYEQYFGPGTRLTVT.